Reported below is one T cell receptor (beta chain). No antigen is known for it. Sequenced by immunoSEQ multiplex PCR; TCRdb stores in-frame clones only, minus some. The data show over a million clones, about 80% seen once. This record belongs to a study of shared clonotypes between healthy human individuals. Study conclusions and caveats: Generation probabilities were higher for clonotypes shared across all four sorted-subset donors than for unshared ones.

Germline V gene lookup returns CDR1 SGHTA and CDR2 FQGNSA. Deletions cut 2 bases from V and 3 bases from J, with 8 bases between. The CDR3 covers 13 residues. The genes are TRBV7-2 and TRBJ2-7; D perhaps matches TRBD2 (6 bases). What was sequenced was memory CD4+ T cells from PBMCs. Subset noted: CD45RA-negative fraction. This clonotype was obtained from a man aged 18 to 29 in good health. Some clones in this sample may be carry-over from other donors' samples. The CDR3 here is CASSLSGLYEQYF. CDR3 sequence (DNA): TGTGCCAGCAGCTTAAGCGGGCTCTACGAGCAGTACTTC.